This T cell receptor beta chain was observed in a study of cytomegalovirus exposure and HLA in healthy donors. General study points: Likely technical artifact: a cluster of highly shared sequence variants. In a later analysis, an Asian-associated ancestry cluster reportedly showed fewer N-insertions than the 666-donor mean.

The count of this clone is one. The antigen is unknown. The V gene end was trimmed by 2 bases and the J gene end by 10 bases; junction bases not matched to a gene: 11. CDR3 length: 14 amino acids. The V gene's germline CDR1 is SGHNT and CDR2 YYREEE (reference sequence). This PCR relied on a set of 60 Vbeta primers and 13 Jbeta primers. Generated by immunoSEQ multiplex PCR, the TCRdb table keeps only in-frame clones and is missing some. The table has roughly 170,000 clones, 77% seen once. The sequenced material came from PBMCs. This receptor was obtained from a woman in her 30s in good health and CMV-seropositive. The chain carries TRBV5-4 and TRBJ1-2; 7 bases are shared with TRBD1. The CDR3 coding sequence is TGTGCCAGCAGCTTAAAGGGGGCAGGGAGCTTCTACACCTTC. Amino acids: CASSLKGAGSFYTF.